This is a list of T cell receptor beta chains from one sample in a study of blood T cell repertoires in COVID-19. Repertoires were generated with immunoSEQ multiplex PCR, while TCRdb's copy carries only in-frame clones and drops some. This table has roughly 59,000 clones, roughly 80% appearing once. Sequenced material: peripheral blood. These receptors were taken from a human donor in a cohort sampled during active COVID-19. Each CDR3 is given with its conserved first and last residue. D genes are given only for firm matches. The size of a clone is reported for some rows only, either as once, few or many, or as a class for expanded clones.

CDR3,DNA,V,size,D,J
CASSLVGANYGYTF,TGTGCCAGCAGCTTAGTAGGAGCTAACTATGGCTACACCTTC,TRBV11-3,NA,NA,TRBJ1-2
CASSQDRGRTYEQYF,TGTGCCAGCAGCCAGGACAGGGGGCGGACCTACGAGCAGTACTTC,TRBV7-9,NA,TRBD1,TRBJ2-7
CASSYSGGVQPQHF,TGTGCCAGCAGTTACTCAGGAGGGGTGCAGCCCCAGCATTTT,TRBV6-2/TRBV6-3,NA,NA,TRBJ1-5
CASSFGTGPNYGYTF,TGTGCCAGCAGTTTCGGGACAGGGCCGAACTATGGCTACACCTTC,TRBV6-5,NA,TRBD1,TRBJ1-2
CASSFGVGRREKLFF,TGTGCCAGCAGTTTTGGGGTTGGGAGGCGTGAAAAACTGTTTTTT,TRBV28,NA,NA,TRBJ1-4
CASSTSGTQYF,TGTGCCAGCAGCACCAGTGGGACCCAGTACTTC,TRBV7-9,NA,NA,TRBJ2-5
CASSREGLPGNGAFF,TGTGCCAGCAGCCGAGAAGGGCTTCCGGGGAACGGGGCTTTCTTT,TRBV4-2,NA,NA,TRBJ1-1
CASSFSTEGYTF,TGTGCCAGCAGCTTTTCCACGGAGGGCTACACCTTC,TRBV7-2,few,NA,TRBJ1-2
CASSQTGGDQPQHF,TGTGCCAGCTCACAAACAGGGGGGGATCAGCCCCAGCATTTT,TRBV18,NA,TRBD1,TRBJ1-5
CASSHRDAGSEKLFF,TGTGCCAGCAGCCACCGGGACGCGGGAAGTGAAAAACTGTTTTTT,TRBV7-6,NA,NA,TRBJ1-4